The 24 T cell receptor beta chains given below trace back to one sample, sequenced in a study of blood T cell repertoires in COVID-19. Some clones are missing from TCRdb's copy, which holds only in-frame ones; the method was immunoSEQ multiplex PCR. The repertoire includes approximately 160,000 clones, roughly 71% of them detected once, and 3% to 4.5% sits in the top ten. The specimen was peripheral blood. The receptors come from an elderly woman with acute or convalescent COVID-19.

The rearrangement links TRBV7-9 to TRBJ1-1; D remains ambiguous. The CDR3 length is 12 residues. CDR1 is SEHNR and CDR2 is FQNEAQ in the germline V gene (reference sequence). V lost 4 bases and J lost 11, with 14 bases in between. The CDR3 loop is CASSSHQPSAFF. The CDR3 DNA reads TGTGCCAGCAGCTCCCACCAGCCTAGCGCTTTCTTT.

The chain recombines TRBV6-2 or TRBV6-3 with TRBJ2-5, with a weak D call TRBD1 (5 bases). CDR3 length: 16 residues. Germline assignment: CDR1 MNHEY and CDR2 SVGEGT. V dropped 5 bases and J dropped 4 bases, with 20 bases sitting between them. CDR3 nucleotide sequence: TGTGCCAGCAGTATAGGAATACAGGTCGGTGGAGAGACCCAGTACTTC. Translation gives CASSIGIQVGGETQYF.

The chain recombines TRBV25-1 with TRBJ2-3; D might be TRBD1 (5 bases). The CDR3 sequence is 13 residues long. CDR1 and CDR2 (germline): MGHDK, SYGVNS. V gave up 7 bases and J gave up 7 bases, with 15 bases separating them. The DNA of the CDR3 is TGTGCCAGCAATACTATGGGGCAGCATACGCAGTATTTT. Translating gives CASNTMGQHTQYF.

This clone was observed at least ten times. The V and J genes are TRBV25-1 and TRBJ2-3; D unclear. V shed 3 bases and J shed 4 bases, with 11 bases lying between them. The CDR3 is 14 residues long. From germline, CDR1 is MGHDK and CDR2 SYGVNS. The CDR3 loop is CASSDPPPADTQYF. In DNA, the CDR3 is TGTGCCAGCAGTGATCCCCCCCCCGCAGATACGCAGTATTTT.

V and J are TRBV19 and TRBJ1-6, with a tentative D call TRBD1 (5 bases). V was shortened by 7 bases and J by 4 bases, with 8 bases between the two germline ends. There are 13 residues in the CDR3. CDR1 and CDR2 from the germline V gene are LNHDA and SQIVND (reference sequence). CDR3 DNA sequence: TGTGCCAGTAAACAGGCATATAATTCACCCCTCCACTTT. Its translation is CASKQAYNSPLHF.

The chain links TRBV7-6 to TRBJ2-2; possible D gene TRBD2, 5 bases. This CDR3 region has 16 residues. Trimming removed 6 bases from V and 4 bases from J, with 18 bases in between. Germline values: CDR1 SGHVS, CDR2 FNYEAQ. Here the CDR3 reads CASSPGLGSGTGELFF. The CDR3 bases are TGTGCCAGCAGTCCCGGACTGGGATCGGGCACCGGGGAGCTGTTTTTT.

This chain joins TRBV5-1 and TRBJ1-1, with no clear D. The germline V and J ends were trimmed by 4 bases and 1 base, with 11 bases remaining between them. Germline loops: CDR1 SGHRS, CDR2 YFSETQ. This CDR3 contains 14 residues. The CDR3 coding sequence is TGCGCCAGCAGCACTAACCCGGGGAACACTGAAGCTTTCTTT. Protein product: CASSTNPGNTEAFF.

The genes are TRBV25-1 and TRBJ2-2; D is possibly TRBD1 (5 bases). CDR1 MGHDK and CDR2 SYGVNS come from the germline V gene. The ends were cut back, 5 bases at V and 4 bases at J, with 11 bases in the middle. The CDR3 is 14 residues long. CDR3 sequence reads: CASSKQVSTGELFF. CDR3 nucleotides: TGTGCCAGCAGTAAACAGGTTTCCACCGGGGAGCTGTTTTTT.

The chain carries TRBV7-2 and TRBJ1-2; TRBD1 matches at 7 bases. The CDR3 is 14 amino acids. Germline CDR1 reads SGHTA; CDR2 reads FQGNSA. V lost 5 bases to trimming and J lost 11 bases; unmatched junction nucleotides: 14. As DNA, the CDR3 is TGTGCCAGCAGCCCAACCTCCGGGACAGTCCTGTACACCTTC. Its protein is CASSPTSGTVLYTF.

V and J are TRBV3-1 (or the pseudogene TRBV3-2) and TRBJ2-3; TRBD2 is a possible D gene (6 bases). This CDR3 is built from 13 residues. Germline CDR1 reads LGHDT; CDR2 reads YNNKEL (reference sequence). V lost 7 bases and J 8 bases, leaving 16 bases between the germline ends. Here the CDR3 reads CASNFGGLGTQYF. In nucleotides, the CDR3 is TGTGCCAGCAATTTCGGAGGGCTAGGTACGCAGTATTTT.

This chain joins TRBV19 and TRBJ2-2; 7 bases map to TRBD2. CDR1 is LNHDA, CDR2 SQIVND, per germline (reference sequence). The junction had 3 bases not matched to a gene; V was cut back by 1 base and J by 1 base. The CDR3 covers 16 residues. The CDR3 bases are TGTGCCAGTAGTATAGGGGCGGGGGTGAACACCGGGGAGCTGTTTTTT. This encodes CASSIGAGVNTGELFF.

This clone has only a few counts. The chain combines TRBV5-1 with TRBJ2-3; the D gene is possibly TRBD2 (5 bases). V lost 7 bases and J lost 2, with 17 bases in between. The CDR3 runs to 15 residues. The V gene's germline CDR1 is SGHRS and CDR2 YFSETQ. The CDR3 DNA is TGCGCCAGCGCGAGCGGTGGCCGCCTCACAGATACGCAGTATTTT. It codes for CASASGGRLTDTQYF.

The chain joins TRBV6-2 or TRBV6-3 to TRBJ1-6; a possible D gene is TRBD1 (6 bases). This CDR3 has 21 residues. Trimming pared 2 bases from V and 10 bases from J, leaving 33 bases between. Germline CDR1 is MNHEY and CDR2 is SVGEGT. Here the CDR3 reads CASSYEADSAFVLLGGSPLHF. CDR3 bases: TGTGCCAGCAGTTACGAAGCCGACAGCGCGTTCGTCTTACTTGGGGGCTCACCCCTCCACTTT.

CDR3 coding DNA: TGTGCCAGCAGCTTAACCAGGGGCGGGGGAGACACTGAAGCTTTCTTT. It codes for CASSLTRGGGDTEAFF. This chain joins TRBV7-6 and TRBJ1-1; TRBD1 is a possible D gene (6 bases). This CDR3 spans 16 amino acids. Germline loops: CDR1 SGHVS, CDR2 FNYEAQ. Trimming pared 2 bases from V and 3 bases from J, leaving 16 bases between.

The CDR3 sequence is CASSFGQGSGTGELFF. The CDR3 coding sequence is TGTGCCAGCAGCTTCGGACAGGGTTCCGGGACCGGGGAGCTGTTTTTT. This chain joins TRBV11-3 and TRBJ2-2; 8 bases align to TRBD1. Germline V CDR1 and CDR2: SGHNT, YENEEA. There are 16 residues in the CDR3. With V trimmed by 3 bases and J by 5 bases, 8 bases remained unmatched. The variable domain in full, with the rest retrieved from reference TRBV11-3 and TRBJ2-2, is EAGVVQSPRYKIIEKKQPVAFWCNPISGHNTLYWYLQNLGQGPELLIRYENEEAVDDSQLPKDRFSAERLKGVDSTLKIQPAELGDSAVYLCASSFGQGSGTGELFFGEGSRLTVL.

The V and J genes are TRBV6-1 and TRBJ1-2, with D possibly TRBD1 on 5 matching bases. V was trimmed by 2 bases and J by 5 bases, leaving 12 bases between them. CDR3 size: 14 residues. Per the germline V gene, CDR1 is MNHNS and CDR2 is SASEGT. The CDR3 DNA reads as TGTGCCAGCAGTGAATATCAACAGGCTTATGGCTACACCTTC. Amino acid sequence: CASSEYQQAYGYTF.

The table lists this clone with a few counts. The genes are TRBV7-9 and TRBJ2-2, with 14 positions matching TRBD2. In germline, CDR1 is SEHNR, CDR2 FQNEAQ (reference sequence). CDR3 length: 19 residues. V trimming: 5 bases; J trimming: 4 bases; junction bases outside the gene matches: 12. This chain's CDR3 is CASSRLPGLAGDSTGELFF. The CDR3 DNA reads as TGTGCCAGCAGCCGGCTTCCGGGACTAGCGGGGGATTCCACCGGGGAGCTGTTTTTT.

The rearrangement links TRBV6-1 to TRBJ1-2, with a possible D match to TRBD1 (6 bases). The CDR3 sequence is 14 residues long. The germline CDR1 and CDR2 sequences are MNHNS and SASEGT. Trimming shortened V by 6 bases and J by 5 bases, and 16 bases separated the two germline ends. The CDR3 protein is CASRTDWTEYGYTF. The CDR3 DNA reads as TGTGCCAGCAGGACCGACTGGACAGAGTATGGCTACACCTTC.

CDR3 coding DNA: TGTGCCAGCAGTGAAGTGGGTGGCCGGGGCTCCTACGAGCAGTACTTC. Protein product: CASSEVGGRGSYEQYF. J is TRBJ2-7 and V is TRBV6-1; D may be TRBD2 (5 bases). The V gene lost 1 base and the J gene lost 0 bases, with 13 bases spanning the gap. The CDR3 sequence is 16 residues long. Looked up from germline, CDR1 is MNHNS and CDR2 is SASEGT.

The chain links TRBV19 to TRBJ2-5; 8 nucleotides align to TRBD2. V was pared by 1 base and J by 5 bases, with 6 bases of the junction left unmatched. The CDR3 spans 15 residues. Germline CDR1 is LNHDA and CDR2 is SQIVND (reference sequence). The CDR3, as DNA: TGTGCCAGTAGTATAGCGGGGGGGACTCGGGAGACCCAGTACTTC. Translation: CASSIAGGTRETQYF.

This clone was seen just once. This chain joins TRBV5-1 and TRBJ1-4; TRBD1 might be the D (6 bases). The CDR3 totals 14 residues. Germline V CDR1 and CDR2: SGHRS, YFSETQ. V lost 0 bases to trimming and J lost 8 bases, with 11 bases between them. CDR3 sequence (DNA): TGCGCCAGCAGCTTGGACAGGGAACGGGAAAAACTGTTTTTT. Translation: CASSLDREREKLFF.

This clone turned up a few times. The rearrangement uses TRBV7-3 and TRBJ2-2, with 8 bases lining up with TRBD1. The J segment lost 4 bases and the V segment lost 5 bases, leaving 6 bases of the junction unmatched. CDR1 is SGHTA, CDR2 FQGTGA, per germline. The CDR3 contains 15 residues. The CDR3, as DNA: TGTGCCAGCAGCCCCCGAACAGGGGGCACCGGGGAGCTGTTTTTT. Translated: CASSPRTGGTGELFF.

This chain connects TRBV6-2 or TRBV6-3 to TRBJ1-1; D is perhaps TRBD1 (6 bases). Trimming shortened V by 5 bases and J by 11 bases, and 12 bases separated the two germline ends. Per the germline V gene, CDR1 is MNHEY and CDR2 is SVGEGT. The CDR3 runs 11 residues. CDR3 in DNA: TGTGCCAGCAGTATGAGGGGGGGCGCTTTCTTT. Protein product: CASSMRGGAFF.

The chain links TRBV7-6 to TRBJ2-5, with 12 bases fitting TRBD2. With V trimmed by 1 base and J by 3 bases, 9 bases remained unmatched. Germline lookup yields CDR1 SGHVS and CDR2 FNYEAQ. The CDR3 consists of 18 residues. CDR3 sequence reads: CASSLVLSSGGGKETQYF. CDR3 coding DNA: TGTGCCAGCAGCTTAGTATTATCTAGCGGGGGGGGAAAAGAGACCCAGTACTTC. The full variable domain, rest sourced from reference TRBV7-6 and TRBJ2-5, is GAGVSQSPRYKVTKRGQDVALRCDPISGHVSLYWYRQALGQGPEFLTYFNYEAQQDKSGLPNDRFSAERPEGSISTLTIQRTEQRDSAMYRCASSLVLSSGGGKETQYFGPGTRLLVL.